This T cell receptor (beta chain) was found in a study of blood T cell repertoires in COVID-19 (TCRdb year 2020). Notes on the research overall: The collaborator samples originated in the United States, Italy and Spain and spanned the acute and convalescent phases of COVID-19. The prospective study material was composed of cDNA or gDNA derived from T cells, B-cell-depleted T cells, or PBMCs. Deeply sampled blood TCRbeta repertoires from subjects exposed to, actively infected with, or recovered from COVID-19 were included in the dataset. The repertoires were released in a freely available public database intended as a resource for research on the immune response to SARS-CoV-2. The samples were drawn from two sources: the first 160 participants of the ongoing ImmuneRACE study, and over 1,000 subjects contributed by 6 global collaborators. A de-identified subject ID, COVID-19 status, age in years and sex were almost always included in the sample metadata. Where available, HLA class I and class II types were obtained from metadata supplied by the sample provider rather than from assay-based typing.

Enrolling through a virtual design, the prospective study's participants ranged in age from roughly 18 to 89 years and lived across 20 to 25 United States geographic areas. In the prospective study, cohorts were assigned on the basis of participant-reported clinical history obtained from a screening survey and a study questionnaire. ImmuneRACE Cohort 3 recovered participants were defined by two consecutive negative NP/OP PCR tests, healthcare professional clearance, or symptom resolution. Each participant in the prospective study had whole blood, serum and a nasopharyngeal or oropharyngeal swab collected by mobile phlebotomists. Participants in the prospective study had the option to provide additional blood draws and questionnaires over an approximately 2-month period. Before DNA extraction, prospective study blood samples were shipped either frozen or at room temperature. General findings and caveats noted by the study authors: How much clinical and demographic metadata was included differed by source and by participant, and the metadata was provided uncurated.

A note on this clone: Its antigen is still unknown. No base qualities exist here, and no much larger clone lies one base off it.

From the cysteine up to the phenylalanine, the CDR3 has a length of 14 residues. CDR3 DNA only is kept here, 42 bases in frame from base 1. At the junction V is shortened by 9 bases and J by 5 bases; bases outside the gene matches: 8. CDR1 and CDR2, looked up from the germline V gene (reference sequence), are LNHDA and SQIVND. The immunoSEQ Assay, a bias-controlled multiplex PCR, was used to amplify TCRbeta CDR3 regions from genomic DNA. In the authors' own workflow: Within the assay, amplification of reference gene primers was used to estimate how many nucleated cells each sample contained. To quantify the absolute abundance of each unique TCRbeta CDR3 rearrangement, sequence reads were collapsed and filtered. For each sample, productive Simpson clonality was calculated by taking the square root of Simpson's diversity index across productive rearrangements. TCRdb took this table from immuneACCESS and kept in-frame rearrangements with V and J called. Such tables lack part of the clones; where checked against another copy, unresolved V genes explain under half of the gap, and the rest is unexplained. Clone size and V and J calls were adopted from that table, with D and trimming inferred from the DNA. The table for this sample lists around 200,000 clones; about nine tenths of them were counted only once. Less than 1.5% of the sample is held by the ten biggest clonotypes.

The sequence joins TRBV19 to TRBJ1-4, with 8 bases in between that match TRBD1. The source is a young man who had recovered from COVID-19. Sequenced material: PBMCs or T cells enriched from blood (not recorded which). Here is the DNA: TGTGCCAGCGCTGAACAGGGGGGGAATGAAAAACTGTTTTTT. It encodes CASAEQGGNEKLFF.